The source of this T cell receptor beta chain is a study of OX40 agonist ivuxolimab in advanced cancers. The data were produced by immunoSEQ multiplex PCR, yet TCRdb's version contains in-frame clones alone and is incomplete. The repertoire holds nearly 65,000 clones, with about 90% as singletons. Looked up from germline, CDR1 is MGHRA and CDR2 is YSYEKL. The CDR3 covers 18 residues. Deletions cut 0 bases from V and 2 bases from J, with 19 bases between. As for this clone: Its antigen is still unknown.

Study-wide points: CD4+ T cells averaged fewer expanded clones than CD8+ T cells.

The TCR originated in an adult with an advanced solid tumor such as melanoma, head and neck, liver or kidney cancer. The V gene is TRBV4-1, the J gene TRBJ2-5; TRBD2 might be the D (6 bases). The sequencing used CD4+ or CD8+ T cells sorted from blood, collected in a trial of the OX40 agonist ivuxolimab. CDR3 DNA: TGCGCCAGCAGCCAAGAGGGGACGGGAGCAGGCGAGCAAGAGACCCAGTACTTC. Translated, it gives CASSQEGTGAGEQETQYF.